This entry concerns a single T cell receptor (beta chain). The antigen is unknown. Trimming cost V 0 bases and J 5 bases, with 12 bases left between them. Germline CDR1 SGDLS, CDR2 YYNGEE. The CDR3 runs to 15 residues. The sample is drawn from a study of cytomegalovirus exposure and HLA in healthy donors. Study outcomes and limitations: Later on, an analysis showed TCR association rates differing by HLA locus, with DRB1 the most and HLA-C the fewest.

The primer mix had 60 Vbeta and 13 Jbeta primers. As processed by the authors: In a later analysis, 80 million to 100 million unique TCR beta chains included roughly 11 million shared by two or more donors. The assay was immunoSEQ multiplex PCR, and TCRdb's table has in-frame clones only and misses some. V and J calls plus clone size are reproduced from that table; the DNA served to infer D and trimming. This table holds almost 200,000 clones, roughly 85% found once. The source of this sequence is a woman in her twenties or thirties in good health and CMV-seropositive. The specimen was PBMCs. This chain links TRBV9 with TRBJ2-1; D remains unclear. CDR3 nucleotide sequence: TGTGCCAGCAGCGTAGTTGGGCTGGCGAACAATGAGCAGTTCTTC. Amino acid sequence: CASSVVGLANNEQFF.